The rows below give T cell receptor beta chains drawn from one sample of a study of regulatory T cells in long-lasting Graves disease. TCRdb reprocessed the multiplex PCR reads with MiXCR, giving one entry per CDR3 protein. The sample includes roughly 530,000 distinct CDR3 sequences, roughly 15% of them seen just once. This sample also appeared in a second study, on T cells in Graves' hyperthyroidism and ophthalmopathy.

Sequencing used peripheral blood mononuclear cells (PBMCs), obtained at new diagnosis, from a patient treated with antithyroid drugs. The receptors were gathered from a woman aged 35-65 years with Graves disease. CDR3s include the opening cysteine and the closing phenylalanine or tryptophan. D genes are given only for firm matches. Expanded clones are given a class, and other clones once, few, many or no size at all.

j_call,v_call,clone_size,d_call,cdr3_aa,cdr3_nt
TRBJ2-1,TRBV5-1,few,.,CASSFGQLINEQFF,TGCGCCAGCAGCTTTGGGCAGCTTATCAATGAGCAGTTCTTC
TRBJ2-1,TRBV7-6,many,TRBD2,CASSLDLAGGNEQFF,TGTGCCAGCAGCTTAGACCTAGCGGGGGGCAATGAGCAGTTCTTC
TRBJ2-2,TRBV5-1,.,.,CASSTEVTNTGELFF,TGCGCCAGCAGCACCGAGGTTACGAACACCGGGGAGCTGTTTTTT
TRBJ1-5,TRBV6-5,many,TRBD1,CASSSQGPGLYDQPQHF,TGTGCCAGCAGTTCACAGGGGCCCGGGTTGTATGATCAGCCCCAGCATTTT
TRBJ1-4,TRBV3-1,many,.,CASSQVEWDKLFF,TGTGCCAGCAGCCAAGTGGAGTGGGATAAACTGTTTTTT
TRBJ1-2,TRBV6-8,.,TRBD1,CASSSPSPGQLSRSYTF,TGTGCCAGCAGTTCCCCCTCTCCGGGACAGCTCTCCAGGAGCTACACCTTC
TRBJ1-3,TRBV28,many,.,CASSFVGGSGNTIYF,TGTGCCAGCAGCTTTGTGGGAGGCTCTGGAAACACCATATATTTT
TRBJ1-3,TRBV15,.,.,CATSALDSALGNTIYF,TGTGCCACCAGCGCTTTGGACAGCGCTCTAGGAAACACCATATATTTT
TRBJ2-1,TRBV9,.,TRBD1,CASSVGGGPFAEQFF,TGTGCCAGCAGCGTAGGAGGGGGCCCTTTCGCTGAGCAGTTCTTC
TRBJ2-7,TRBV6-2/TRBV6-3,.,.,CASSEPRIWQYF,TGTGCCAGCTCTGAACCCCGGATTTGGCAGTACTTC
TRBJ1-4,TRBV7-9,.,.,CASSLAGGDEKLFF,TGTGCCAGCAGCTTAGCAGGGGGAGATGAAAAACTGTTTTTT
TRBJ2-3,TRBV12-3/TRBV12-4,few,.,CASSLASRTSDTQYF,TGTGCCAGCAGTTTAGCTTCCCGGACTTCAGATACGCAGTATTTT
TRBJ1-1,TRBV7-9,many,.,CASSLGLVGTAAEAFF,TGTGCCAGCAGCTTAGGGTTGGTAGGGACCGCCGCTGAAGCTTTCTTT
TRBJ1-5,TRBV19,many,.,CASIPGHSNQPQHF,TGTGCCAGTATACCAGGTCATAGCAATCAGCCCCAGCATTTT
TRBJ2-3,TRBV20-1,many,.,CSAKRGGDLVTDTQYF,TGCAGTGCAAAACGAGGGGGGGACCTAGTCACAGATACGCAGTATTTT
TRBJ2-7,TRBV6-1,many,.,CASSDSSYEQYF,TGTGCCAGCAGTGACAGCTCCTACGAGCAGTACTTC
TRBJ2-1,TRBV5-1,many,.,CASSATSTGEQFF,TGCGCCAGCAGCGCCACATCAACGGGTGAGCAGTTCTTC
TRBJ1-1,TRBV18,many,.,CASSPPASTNTEAFF,TGTGCCAGCTCACCGCCGGCCAGTACCAACACTGAAGCTTTCTTT
TRBJ2-3,TRBV20-1,many,TRBD2,CSAPGLAGGRDTQYF,TGCAGTGCGCCTGGACTAGCGGGGGGGCGGGATACGCAGTATTTT
TRBJ1-2,TRBV2,many,TRBD1,CASSLTGGDGYTF,TGTGCCAGCAGCTTGACAGGGGGCGATGGCTACACCTTC
TRBJ1-6,TRBV18,many,.,CASSPVGIDSPLHF,TGTGCCAGCTCCCCTGTTGGGATTGATTCACCCCTCCACTTT
TRBJ1-6,TRBV5-4,.,.,CASSTGTPGDSPLHF,TGTGCCAGCAGCACGGGGACCCCTGGGGATTCACCCCTCCACTTT